Given below is one TCR beta chain in context. No antigen is known for it. Incorporated into the TCR beta cDNA libraries were unique molecular identifiers, which served to reduce PCR and sequencing biases. TCRdb recomputed calls from the PCR reads with MiXCR, one row per CDR3 protein. The sample contains hundreds of thousands of distinct CDR3 sequences, 53% of which appear only once. These data are taken from a study of post-analysis software for immune sequencing data. Overall study context: Relapsing-remitting, secondary progressive and progressive-relapsing forms of multiple sclerosis all featured among disease courses.

The study, taken as a whole, reports: Included in a set of five TRBV segments more frequent in patients than controls were TRBV5-6, TRBV5-1 and TRBV20-1.

The germline V gene encodes CDR1 DFQATT and CDR2 SNEGSKA (reference sequence). The CDR3 extends over 12 amino acids. V lost 6 bases and J lost 0, with 7 bases in between. This sequence joins TRBV20-1 and TRBJ2-3; D unresolved. Sequencing was performed on blood. This TCR was sampled from a girl between 10 and 17 years old with multiple sclerosis. For the CDR3, the DNA is TGCAGTGCCTTACTAAGCACAGATACGCAGTATTTT. This translates into CSALLSTDTQYF.